A selection of T cell receptor beta chains follows, all from one sample in a study of blood T cell repertoires in COVID-19. The data were produced by immunoSEQ multiplex PCR, yet TCRdb's version contains in-frame clones alone and is incomplete. This table has hundreds of thousands of clones, around 87% appearing once. Sequenced material: peripheral blood. These receptors all come from a woman aged 40 to 50 who had recovered from COVID-19. CDR3s include the opening cysteine and the closing phenylalanine or tryptophan. The D gene is left open where the match is weak. Only some rows state a clone size, as once, few, many or a class for expanded clones.

d_gene	j_gene	abundance	v_gene	CDR3aa	CDR3nt
TRBD2	TRBJ2-7	NA	TRBV11-2	CASSHSGGSYEQYF	TGTGCCAGCAGCCATAGCGGGGGCTCCTACGAGCAGTACTTC
TRBD1	TRBJ2-7	NA	TRBV6-5	CASSYTPTGGIDEQYF	TGTGCCAGCAGTTACACCCCGACAGGGGGTATTGACGAGCAGTACTTC
TRBD1	TRBJ1-3	NA	TRBV5-4	CASSPPGQESSGNTIYF	TGTGCCAGCAGCCCCCCGGGACAGGAGTCCTCTGGAAACACCATATATTTT
NA	TRBJ2-7	NA	TRBV9	CASSVDGTPSSYEQYF	TGTGCCAGCAGCGTAGATGGGACTCCAAGCTCCTACGAGCAGTACTTC
NA	TRBJ2-1	NA	TRBV11-3	CASSFAGSYNEQFF	TGTGCCAGCAGCTTCGCGGGCTCCTACAATGAGCAGTTCTTC
NA	TRBJ1-3	NA	TRBV3-1/TRBV3-2	CASSLQGWYSGNTIYF	TGTGCCAGCAGCCTTCAGGGGTGGTACTCTGGAAACACCATATATTTT
NA	TRBJ1-1	NA	TRBV10-3	CASTTTGTGDTEAFF	TGTGCCTCGACAACGACGGGGACGGGAGACACTGAAGCTTTCTTT
TRBD2	TRBJ2-1	NA	TRBV23-1	CASSQPGRLAGSPASYNEQFF	TGCGCCAGCAGTCAACCGGGGAGACTAGCGGGGAGCCCCGCCTCCTACAATGAGCAGTTCTTC
NA	TRBJ2-2	NA	TRBV19	CASSPAMRRRGELFF	TGTGCCAGTAGCCCCGCGATGAGGCGTCGCGGGGAGCTGTTTTTT
NA	TRBJ2-1	NA	TRBV6-5	CASSLALGSYNEQFF	TGTGCCAGCAGTTTAGCTTTGGGCTCCTACAATGAGCAGTTCTTC
TRBD2	TRBJ2-5	NA	TRBV6-5	CATRIWGGKETQYF	TGTGCCACCAGGATTTGGGGGGGGAAGGAGACCCAGTACTTC
NA	TRBJ1-2	NA	TRBV10-1	CASSEGANYGYTF	TGCGCCAGCAGTGAAGGGGCTAACTATGGCTACACCTTC
TRBD2	TRBJ2-3	NA	TRBV9	CASSSGLAGDTQYF	TGTGCCAGCAGCTCGGGACTAGCCGGAGATACGCAGTATTTT
NA	TRBJ2-3	once	TRBV18	CASSPTSGNTDTQYF	TGTGCCAGCTCACCGACTAGTGGGAACACAGATACGCAGTATTTT
NA	TRBJ1-3	NA	TRBV6-5	CASSYGGKGNTIYF	TGTGCCAGCAGTTACGGGGGGAAAGGAAACACCATATATTTT
TRBD2	TRBJ2-3	NA	TRBV6-2/TRBV6-3	CASSYSGLAKHTSSTDTQYF	TGTGCCAGCAGTTACTCGGGACTAGCGAAACATACCTCTAGCACAGATACGCAGTATTTT
TRBD1	TRBJ1-2	NA	TRBV6-5	CASSRRQGAGYGYTF	TGTGCCAGCAGTCGTCGACAGGGGGCAGGCTATGGCTACACCTTC
NA	TRBJ1-2	NA	TRBV27	CASSIKQGWFGYTF	TGTGCCAGCAGCATCAAACAGGGTTGGTTTGGCTACACCTTC
NA	TRBJ2-3	NA	TRBV11-2	CASSQWTDTDTQYF	TGTGCCAGCAGCCAATGGACAGACACAGATACGCAGTATTTT
NA	TRBJ1-3	once	TRBV6-5	CASSYQTGSGNTIYF	TGTGCCAGCAGTTACCAAACCGGGAGCGGAAACACCATATATTTT
TRBD1	TRBJ1-2	NA	TRBV29-1	CSVVTPGGGGYTF	TGCAGCGTTGTGACTCCAGGGGGCGGTGGCTACACCTTC
TRBD1	TRBJ1-2	NA	TRBV23-1	CASDPSRGSYGYTF	TGCGCCAGCGACCCCTCCAGGGGGAGCTATGGCTACACCTTC
NA	TRBJ1-1	NA	TRBV21-1	CARGGRRKAFF	TGTGCCAGAGGGGGTAGGAGGAAGGCTTTCTTT
NA	TRBJ2-5	NA	TRBV5-1	CASSSPLQETQYF	TGCGCCAGCAGCTCCCCTCTACAAGAGACCCAGTACTTC
NA	TRBJ2-3	NA	TRBV7-2	CASSLTGSRTDTQYF	TGTGCCAGCAGCCTTACGGGGAGCCGCACAGATACGCAGTATTTT
TRBD1	TRBJ2-2	NA	TRBV7-2	CASSRTGATNTGELFF	TGTGCCAGCAGCAGAACAGGGGCCACGAACACCGGGGAGCTGTTTTTT
TRBD1	TRBJ2-7	NA	TRBV30	CAWSKGTVFEQYF	TGTGCCTGGAGTAAAGGGACAGTGTTCGAGCAGTACTTC
TRBD2	TRBJ2-2	NA	TRBV11-3	CASSRRAGGPAGELFF	TGTGCCAGCAGTCGAAGAGCGGGGGGGCCAGCCGGGGAGCTGTTTTTT
NA	TRBJ1-2	NA	TRBV5-4	CASSLEIGQGNYGYTF	TGTGCCAGCAGCTTGGAGATCGGGCAGGGAAACTATGGCTACACCTTC
NA	TRBJ2-3	NA	TRBV2	CASSEGLDPADTQYF	TGTGCCAGCAGTGAAGGGCTAGACCCCGCGGATACGCAGTATTTT
NA	TRBJ1-1	NA	TRBV6-5	CASRRGQNTEAFF	TGTGCCAGCAGGCGGGGTCAGAACACTGAAGCTTTCTTT
TRBD2	TRBJ2-2	NA	TRBV9	CASSVGGSGGPGELFF	TGTGCCAGCAGCGTAGGAGGTAGCGGGGGGCCCGGGGAGCTGTTTTTT
TRBD1	TRBJ1-1	NA	TRBV4-3	CASSHVDRANTEAFF	TGCGCCAGCAGCCATGTGGACAGGGCAAACACTGAAGCTTTCTTT
NA	TRBJ1-4	NA	TRBV5-5	CASSSKPDKLYEKLFF	TGTGCCAGCAGCTCGAAACCGGACAAACTATATGAAAAACTGTTTTTT
NA	TRBJ1-1	NA	TRBV11-3	CASSSQGPNTEAFF	TGTGCCAGCAGCTCCCAGGGGCCGAACACTGAAGCTTTCTTT
NA	TRBJ2-7	NA	TRBV7-8	CASSLAILAADEQYF	TGTGCCAGCAGCTTAGCGATTTTGGCAGCGGACGAGCAGTACTTC
NA	TRBJ2-7	NA	TRBV27	CASSLFPQRTYEQYF	TGTGCCAGCAGTTTATTCCCGCAGCGGACCTACGAGCAGTACTTC
NA	TRBJ1-3	NA	TRBV9	CASSRRPGGITIYF	TGTGCCAGCAGTAGGCGGCCCGGGGGGATCACCATATATTTT
NA	TRBJ1-2	NA	TRBV19	CASRRRRSFDYGYTF	TGTGCCAGTAGACGACGGAGGAGTTTCGACTATGGCTACACCTTC
NA	TRBJ1-6	NA	TRBV27	CASSMGPAPTPPLHF	TGTGCCAGCAGTATGGGGCCGGCCCCTACCCCACCCCTCCACTTT
NA	TRBJ1-1	once	TRBV9	CASSVVGSTEAFF	TGTGCCAGCAGCGTAGTCGGGAGCACTGAAGCTTTCTTT
NA	TRBJ2-2	NA	TRBV5-6	CASSRGAGRRTGELFF	TGTGCCAGCAGCAGGGGCGCGGGGAGAAGGACCGGGGAGCTGTTTTTT
NA	TRBJ2-7	once	TRBV7-9	CASSAQGTGEQYF	TGTGCCAGCAGCGCACAGGGCACCGGCGAGCAGTACTTC
NA	TRBJ1-1	few	TRBV18	CASSPVSPRVGTEAFF	TGTGCCAGCTCACCAGTGTCGCCCAGGGTGGGCACTGAAGCTTTCTTT
TRBD2	TRBJ2-7	NA	TRBV27	CASSLGRGGFSYEQYF	TGTGCCAGCAGTTTAGGGCGGGGGGGCTTCAGCTACGAGCAGTACTTC